This T cell receptor (beta chain) was documented in a study of blood T cells in healthy people across ages. This clonotype showed up just a few times. Drawing of peripheral blood yielded approximately 10 milliliters from each donor. For the second PCR, which ran for about 6 to 11 cycles, a sample-barcoded 5' primer and a J-beta primer mix were used. MiXCR, run by TCRdb on the 5' RACE reads, gives a single entry per CDR3 protein. The profile shows about 1.4 million distinct CDR3 sequences, 59% of them singletons. This CDR3 region has 13 residues. The V and J ends lost 2 bases and 4 bases respectively, with 9 bases between them. Germline loops: CDR1 MGHRA, CDR2 YSYEKL.

The chain links TRBV4-1 to TRBJ2-7; D not resolved. Material: blood. The TCR was taken from a man younger than 30 in good health. The CDR3 DNA sequence: TGCGCCAGCAGCCAATTGGCCTCTTACGAGCAGTACTTC. Amino acid sequence: CASSQLASYEQYF.